This TCR beta chain was captured by sequencing in a study of human T cells and chemical hapten exposure. Looking at the study overall: Alopecia areata, totalis or universalis was found in mostly female patients. Study-wide results and limits: Expanded TCRs made up significantly more big CDR3 similarity clusters than controls did.

Time point indicated: pre-sensitization, week 0. Treatment meaning: therapeutic diphenylcyclopropenone sensitization with weekly scalp DPC. Those who donated were patients with alopecia, 18 to 70 years of age, and suitable for DPC. In this sample, this clonotype turned up many times. Its target is not known. The V and J ends lost 4 bases and 1 base, in that order; junction bases with no gene match: 7. Germline V CDR1 and CDR2: SEHNR, FQNEAQ (reference sequence). CDR3 size: 16 residues. TCRdb reprocessed the RACE reads with MiXCR, giving one entry per CDR3 protein. Of roughly 51,000 distinct CDR3 sequences in the sample, 9.5% to 10% were seen once.

Sequenced material: whole blood, taken in connection with sensitization to the hapten diphenylcyclopropenone (DPC). The receptor comes from a man in his forties with alopecia areata. Some clones in this sample may be carry-over from other donors' samples. The chain employs TRBV7-9 and TRBJ1-3; 7 bases align to TRBD1. This CDR3 reads CASSSTGALSGNTIYF. DNA of the CDR3: TGTGCCAGCAGCTCAACAGGGGCGCTGTCTGGAAACACCATATATTTT.